The 19 T cell receptor beta chains given below trace back to one sample, sequenced in a study of blood T cell repertoires in COVID-19. Profiling relied on immunoSEQ multiplex PCR, and the TCRdb table lists in-frame clones only, not all of them. The data show roughly 700,000 clones, 90% seen once. The sequenced material came from peripheral blood. These receptors were obtained from a woman between 18 and 29 years old with acute or convalescent COVID-19.

For the CDR3, the DNA is TGTGCCTGGAGTGGCCACCCTACTTCAGATACGCAGTATTTT. As protein: CAWSGHPTSDTQYF. The chain carries TRBV30 and TRBJ2-3; no firm D call. Trimming removed 1 base from V and 4 bases from J, with 12 bases in between. The germline gives CDR1 GTSNPN, CDR2 SVGIG (reference sequence). CDR3 length equals 14 residues.

This clone was counted between two and nine times. The chain joins TRBV12-5 to TRBJ1-2; TRBD1 is a possible D gene (6 bases). The germline V gene encodes CDR1 LGHNT and CDR2 FRNRAP. The CDR3 has 18 residues. V was cut by 4 bases and J by 0 bases, with 21 bases left in between. CDR3 sequence (DNA): TGTGCTAGTGGTTACGACAGGTCGGTGGGGGCCTCTAACTATGGCTACACCTTC. It codes for CASGYDRSVGASNYGYTF. Full variable domain (rest looked up from reference TRBV12-5 and TRBJ1-2): DARVTQTPRHKVTEMGQEVTMRCQPILGHNTVFWYRQTMMQGLELLAYFRNRAPLDDSGMPKDRFSAEMPDATLATLKIQPSEPRDSAVYFCASGYDRSVGASNYGYTFGSGTRLTVV.

The chain uses TRBV7-8 and TRBJ1-2, with 8 bases fitting TRBD1. Germline loops: CDR1 SGHVS, CDR2 FQNEAQ. Unmatched junction bases numbered 10, after V lost 1 base and J lost 3 bases. The CDR3 runs to 17 residues. The CDR3 DNA follows: TGTGCCAGCAGCTTAGTCTCCTTTGCAGGGGGCGACTATGGCTACACCTTC. Translating gives CASSLVSFAGGDYGYTF.

The V call is TRBV24-1, the J call TRBJ2-6, with D perhaps TRBD1 (6 bases). Deletions cut 4 bases from V and 2 bases from J, with 8 bases between. CDR3 length: 15 amino acids. CDR1 and CDR2 from the germline V gene are KGHDR and SFDVKD. CDR3: CATSENRAGANVLTF. The CDR3 DNA reads as TGTGCCACCAGTGAGAACAGGGCTGGGGCCAACGTCCTGACTTTC.

J is TRBJ2-7 and V is TRBV4-1; 9 bases align to TRBD1. From germline, CDR1 is MGHRA and CDR2 YSYEKL. This CDR3 region has 17 residues. J lost 1 base, V lost 0 bases, and 7 bases had no gene match. CDR3 amino acids: CASSQDPGTGRSYEQYF. The CDR3 coding sequence is TGCGCCAGCAGCCAAGATCCCGGGACAGGGAGGTCCTACGAGCAGTACTTC.

The chain has TRBV21-1 and TRBJ1-1. TRBV21-1 is a recognized pseudogene. This CDR3 contains 13 residues. CDR3 residues: CASSIGGRTEAFF. As DNA, the CDR3 is TGTGCCAGCAGCATAGGAGGGAGGACTGAAGCTTTCTTT.

For this clone: The sample has other DNA sequences that encode this CDR3 too. V usage is TRBV19 and J usage is TRBJ1-5; the D is unclear. V lost 6 bases, J lost 2 bases, and 8 bases lay in between. Germline-derived CDR1 and CDR2 are LNHDA and SQIVND (reference sequence). The CDR3 spans 13 residues. In DNA, the CDR3 is TGTGCCAGTAGGGTCGGGGGCAATCAGCCCCAGCATTTT. Translating gives CASRVGGNQPQHF.

The rearrangement links TRBV19 to TRBJ2-3; possibly TRBD1 for D (6 bases). The CDR3 loop spans 16 amino acids. CDR1 is LNHDA, CDR2 SQIVND, per germline (reference sequence). V gave up 4 bases and J gave up 6 bases, with 20 bases separating them. The chain's CDR3 is CASSTGQYSPTDTQYF. CDR3 coding DNA: TGTGCCAGTAGTACAGGACAGTACTCCCCCACGGATACGCAGTATTTT.

This clone has only one observation. The chain joins TRBV14 to TRBJ2-1, with a tentative D call TRBD2 (7 bases). The V gene lost 0 bases and the J gene lost 12 bases, with 21 bases spanning the gap. Germline assignment: CDR1 SGHDN and CDR2 FVKESK. The CDR3 contains 16 residues. The CDR3 is CASSQDVWGGLVSQFF. CDR3 sequence (DNA): TGTGCCAGCAGCCAAGATGTGTGGGGGGGCTTGGTTTCGCAGTTCTTC.

The J gene is TRBJ1-2, the V gene TRBV30; D is undetermined. Germline V lookup: CDR1 GTSNPN, CDR2 SVGIG (reference sequence). V lost 6 bases to trimming and J lost 4 bases, with 21 bases between them. The CDR3 is 15 amino acids. Here the CDR3 reads CACTRGTYLTYGYTF. The CDR3 bases are TGTGCCTGCACGCGGGGAACGTATCTTACCTATGGCTACACCTTC.

This chain links TRBV2 with TRBJ1-2; TRBD1 matches 9 bases. Germline CDR1 SNHLY, CDR2 FYNNEI. This CDR3 comprises 14 residues. V gave up 5 bases and J gave up 6 bases; unmatched junction bases: 7. The DNA of the CDR3 is TGTGCCAGCAGTAACAGGGGGCGTTCGGATGGCTACACCTTC. Translation gives CASSNRGRSDGYTF.

In the case of this clone: In the same sample, other DNA sequences code for this CDR3. V gene TRBV30 combines with J gene TRBJ1-5, with D perhaps TRBD1 (5 bases). Trimming took 0 bases from V and 3 from J, leaving 9 bases between them. The germline V gene encodes CDR1 GTSNPN and CDR2 SVGIG (reference sequence). CDR3 size: 14 residues. The DNA of the CDR3 is TGTGCCTGGAGTGTAACAGGTAACAATCAGCCCCAGCATTTT. Residues: CAWSVTGNNQPQHF.

The rearrangement links TRBV6-4 to TRBJ1-2, with a possible D match to TRBD1 (6 bases). The germline V gene encodes CDR1 MRHNA and CDR2 SNTAGT. The CDR3 has 16 amino acids. The V and J ends lost 5 bases and 4 bases respectively, with 20 bases between them. The CDR3 DNA reads TGTGCCAGCAGTCCCTCCTTGTGGGACACGGCCTATGGCTACACCTTC. This sequence encodes CASSPSLWDTAYGYTF.

The rearrangement links TRBV7-6 to TRBJ1-6; D is unclear. Germline CDR1 reads SGHVS; CDR2 reads FNYEAQ. The CDR3 loop spans 16 amino acids. Trimming took 4 bases from V and 9 from J, leaving 19 bases between them. CDR3 protein: CASSSLDTEVGSPLHF. The CDR3 coding sequence is TGTGCCAGCAGCTCCCTCGACACAGAAGTTGGTTCACCCCTCCACTTT. The full variable domain, with the rest looked up from reference TRBV7-6 and TRBJ1-6, is GAGVSQSPRYKVTKRGQDVALRCDPISGHVSLYWYRQALGQGPEFLTYFNYEAQQDKSGLPNDRFSAERPEGSISTLTIQRTEQRDSAMYRCASSSLDTEVGSPLHFGNGTRLTVT.

The chain couples TRBV30 to TRBJ1-1; 7 positions agree with TRBD1. V lost 0 bases and J lost 1; bases outside the gene matches: 5. CDR3 size: 15 residues. CDR1 GTSNPN and CDR2 SVGIG come from the germline V gene (reference sequence). The DNA of the CDR3 is TGTGCCTGGAGTGTACGACAGGGAGAGAACACTGAAGCTTTCTTT. Protein: CAWSVRQGENTEAFF.

The chain links TRBV4-3 to TRBJ1-5; 7 bases agree with TRBD1. The CDR3 spans 15 residues. From germline, CDR1 is LGHNA and CDR2 YSLEER. Trimming removed 3 bases from V and 7 bases from J; junction bases left unmatched: 9. The DNA of the CDR3 is TGCGCCAGCAGCCAGGAGACAGGGCCTGGGCAGCCCCAGCATTTT. Its protein product is CASSQETGPGQPQHF.

This sequence joins TRBV7-2 and TRBJ2-7; 7 bases map to TRBD1. The V gene end was trimmed by 6 bases and the J gene end by 1 base; junction bases not matched to a gene: 6. This CDR3 contains 14 residues. Germline-derived CDR1 and CDR2 are SGHTA and FQGNSA. The CDR3 here is CASSRRGYSYEQYF. The DNA of the CDR3 is TGTGCCAGCAGTCGCAGGGGGTATTCCTACGAGCAGTACTTC. Filled out from reference TRBV7-2 and TRBJ2-7, the complete variable domain reads GAGVSQSPSNKVTEKGKDVELRCDPISGHTALYWYRQSLGQGLEFLIYFQGNSAPDKSGLPSDRFSAERTGGSVSTLTIQRTQQEDSAVYLCASSRRGYSYEQYFGPGTRLTVT.

This chain joins TRBV7-3 and TRBJ2-1; a possible D gene is TRBD2 (5 bases). The CDR3 is made up of 16 amino acids. The V end was cut by 1 base, the J end by 1 base, with 11 bases between. Germline V gives CDR1 SGHTA, CDR2 FQGTGA. The CDR3 DNA is TGTGCCAGCAGCTTAAGGAGAGCGGCTTCCTACAATGAGCAGTTCTTC. Encoded protein: CASSLRRAASYNEQFF.

This clone was counted a single time. This rearrangement joins TRBV5-6 to TRBJ1-1, with 7 bases that match TRBD1. In germline, CDR1 is SGHDT, CDR2 YYEEEE. This CDR3 is 15 amino acids long. Trimming at V came to 4 bases and at J to 2 bases, leaving 8 bases not matched to a gene. This CDR3 is CASSQTHRGNTEAFF. DNA of the CDR3: TGTGCCAGCAGCCAGACCCACAGGGGAAACACTGAAGCTTTCTTT. Based on the CDR3 plus reference TRBV5-6 and TRBJ1-1, the full variable domain is DAGVTQSPTHLIKTRGQQVTLRCSPKSGHDTVSWYQQALGQGPQFIFQYYEEEERQRGNFPDRFSGHQFPNYSSELNVNALLLGDSALYLCASSQTHRGNTEAFFGQGTRLTVV.